One and the same sample provided the 21 T cell receptor beta chains below, sequenced in a study of response to subunit inactivated influenza vaccine. TCRdb re-analysed the RT-PCR reads in MiXCR, keeping a single row per CDR3 protein. The sample yields over 150,000 distinct CDR3 sequences, 11% seen once. Source: non-naive T cells sorted from PBMCs, taken roughly 6 weeks after vaccination. These receptors all come from a middle-aged man who received an inactivated influenza vaccine.

This clonotype turned up a few times. The rearrangement joins TRBV18 to TRBJ1-6, with D perhaps TRBD1 (6 bases). The CDR3 extends over 13 amino acids. V was trimmed by 2 bases and J by 16 bases, leaving 15 bases between them. Germline CDR1 KGHSH, CDR2 LQKENI. This CDR3 is CASSPNSDSPLHF. CDR3 sequence (DNA): TGTGCCAGCTCACCAAATTCGGACAGCCCACTCCACTTT.

This clonotype showed up many times. In DNA, the CDR3 is TGTGCCAGCAGCGGGCAGCGGGGGGGGCCGGTAAACATTCAGTACTTC. Its protein product is CASSGQRGGPVNIQYF. The chain has TRBV7-2 and TRBJ2-4, with TRBD2 matching 10 bases. This CDR3 has 16 residues. V was clipped by 5 bases and J by 6 bases; unmatched bases: 10. Germline CDR1 and CDR2: SGHTA and FQGNSA.

The table lists this clonotype with a few counts. The chain employs TRBV28 and TRBJ2-1; D is perhaps TRBD2 (6 bases). Germline assignment: CDR1 MDHEN and CDR2 SYDVKM. The CDR3 consists of 11 residues. The V end lost 10 bases, the J end lost 4 bases, and 8 bases lay between the germline ends. CDR3 protein: CATSAYNEQFF. As DNA, the CDR3 is TGTGCCACTAGCGCGTACAATGAGCAGTTCTTC.

This chain uses TRBV3-1 with TRBJ2-5, with TRBD2 matching 9 bases. The CDR3 sequence is 17 residues long. Germline CDR1 is LGHDT and CDR2 is YNNKEL (reference sequence). V shed 4 bases and J 3 bases; nucleotides not matched to a gene: 12. CDR3 DNA: TGTGCCAGCAGCCGGGGGTCTGGTAGCGGGGGAAAAGAGACCCAGTACTTC. It codes for CASSRGSGSGGKETQYF.

J is TRBJ2-5 and V is TRBV7-6; no firm D call. Trimming took 5 bases from V and 2 from J, leaving 9 bases between them. Germline lookup yields CDR1 SGHVS and CDR2 FNYEAQ. The CDR3 is 13 amino acids. The CDR3 loop reads CASSTLSQETQYF. The CDR3 region has the DNA TGTGCCAGCAGCACCCTCTCGCAAGAGACCCAGTACTTC.

V usage is TRBV6-5 and J usage is TRBJ1-5; 11 nucleotides match TRBD1. Germline CDR1 and CDR2: MNHEY and SVGAGI. The CDR3 spans 16 residues. V gave up 2 bases and J gave up 3 bases; unmatched junction bases: 3. The CDR3 region has the DNA TGTGCCAGCAGTTACCAGGGACAGGGGGTCAATCAGCCCCAGCATTTT. It translates to CASSYQGQGVNQPQHF.

This clonotype was seen more than once but under ten times. The gene calls are TRBV12-3 or TRBV12-4 and TRBJ1-1, with D possibly TRBD1 on 6 matching bases. Trimming removed 6 bases from V and 6 bases from J, with 17 bases in between. This CDR3 contains 14 residues. This CDR3 is CASRPTRTAAEAFF. The CDR3 DNA reads as TGTGCCAGCAGACCCACCCGGACAGCCGCTGAAGCTTTCTTT.

This clonotype was seen at least ten times. The V and J genes are TRBV10-3 and TRBJ2-6; D is uncertain. Germline-derived CDR1 and CDR2 are ENHRY and SYGVKD. This CDR3 has 15 amino acids. Trimming cost V 3 bases and J 0 bases, with 6 bases left between them. DNA for the CDR3: TGTGCCATCAGTGATGGGGTCTCTGGGGCCAACGTCCTGACTTTC. As protein: CAISDGVSGANVLTF.

The rearrangement links TRBV7-2 to TRBJ1-2; a possible D gene is TRBD1 (6 bases). The CDR3 length is 15 residues. From germline, CDR1 is SGHTA and CDR2 FQGNSA. The V end was cut by 5 bases, the J end by 2 bases, with 15 bases between. CDR3 region: CASSIGWGPNYGYTF. CDR3 sequence (DNA): TGTGCCAGCAGCATTGGCTGGGGGCCCAACTATGGCTACACCTTC. Full variable domain (remainder filled in from reference TRBV7-2 and TRBJ1-2): GAGVSQSPSNKVTEKGKDVELRCDPISGHTALYWYRQSLGQGLEFLIYFQGNSAPDKSGLPSDRFSAERTGGSVSTLTIQRTQQEDSAVYLCASSIGWGPNYGYTFGSGTRLTVV.

This chain links TRBV5-6 with TRBJ2-7, with D possibly being TRBD2 (6 bases). The CDR3 consists of 14 residues. V lost 5 bases and J 2 bases, leaving 14 bases between the germline ends. Germline V gives CDR1 SGHDT, CDR2 YYEEEE. The CDR3 loop reads CASSRSGTTYEQYF. The DNA for the CDR3 is TGTGCCAGCAGTCGTAGCGGTACGACCTACGAGCAGTACTTC.

This clonotype was recorded at least ten times. This chain joins TRBV5-1 and TRBJ2-3; the D gene is possibly TRBD1 (6 bases). Germline V gene sequence: CDR1 SGHRS, CDR2 YFSETQ. V dropped 4 bases and J dropped 2 bases, with 11 bases sitting between them. The CDR3 is made up of 14 amino acids. The CDR3 coding sequence is TGCGCCAGCAGCCTGGGACAAGACACAGATACGCAGTATTTT. It encodes CASSLGQDTDTQYF.

This clonotype was observed many times. The rearrangement joins TRBV7-2 to TRBJ2-7, with TRBD2 matching 11 bases. The CDR3 runs 13 residues. From germline, CDR1 is SGHTA and CDR2 FQGNSA. The V gene end was trimmed by 4 bases and the J gene end by 7 bases; junction bases not matched to a gene: 3. The CDR3 DNA is TGTGCCAGCAGCTACTTAGCGGGAGGGGAGCAGTACTTC. Protein: CASSYLAGGEQYF.

The chain carries TRBV20-1 and TRBJ2-7, with 9 bases fitting TRBD1. The length of the CDR3 is 14 residues. V lost 3 bases and J lost 2; bases outside the gene matches: 5. The germline CDR1 and CDR2 sequences are DFQATT and SNEGSKA (reference sequence). The CDR3 reads CSASDRGYAYEQYF. In DNA form, the CDR3 reads TGCAGTGCTAGCGACAGGGGGTACGCCTACGAGCAGTACTTC.

A remark on this clonotype: This clone may be a read error of a much larger clone one base away. This chain links TRBV7-2 with TRBJ1-1; D is ambiguous. The CDR3 totals 11 residues. The germline V gene has CDR1 SGHTA and CDR2 FQGNSA. DNA of the CDR3: TGTGCCATCAGCTTAGTAGGGGAAGCTTTCTTT. Translating it yields CAISLVGEAFF.

This chain joins TRBV24-1 and TRBJ2-1; 15 positions match TRBD2. The length of the CDR3 is 16 residues. J was trimmed by 7 bases and V by 4 bases; bases with no gene match: 4. In germline, CDR1 is KGHDR, CDR2 SFDVKD. The CDR3 region has the DNA TGTGCCACCAGTGACTCCGGGACTAGCGGGAGGAATGAGCAGTTCTTC. Its protein product is CATSDSGTSGRNEQFF.

The V and J genes are TRBV2 and TRBJ1-6; 7 bases fit TRBD1. CDR1 and CDR2 from the germline V gene are SNHLY and FYNNEI. V dropped 9 bases and J dropped 6; count of bases not matched to a gene: 11. The CDR3 is 15 residues long. The CDR3 DNA reads TGTGCCAGTAGTCTCGGGACAGAACTTAATTCACCCCTCCACTTT. Translated: CASSLGTELNSPLHF.

The table lists this clonotype with many counts. For the CDR3, the DNA is TGTGCCAGCAGTTACGGCAGCGGGGGCGGCGAGACCCAGTACTTC. The encoded protein is CASSYGSGGGETQYF. The V call is TRBV6-5, the J call TRBJ2-5, with 8 bases identical to TRBD2. The CDR3 contains 15 residues. V gave up 2 bases and J gave up 5 bases; unmatched junction bases: 7. Germline CDR1 MNHEY, CDR2 SVGAGI.

This chain uses TRBV5-1 with TRBJ1-6; D is undetermined. Trimming stripped 1 base from V and 8 bases from J, with 10 bases between. The V gene's germline CDR1 is SGHRS and CDR2 YFSETQ. This CDR3 comprises 14 residues. This CDR3 reads CASSLTTRYSPLHF. The CDR3 DNA reads TGCGCCAGCAGCTTGACCACCAGATATTCACCCCTCCACTTT.

The rearrangement joins TRBV9 to TRBJ2-5, with 8 nucleotides matching TRBD2. The junction had 9 bases not matched to a gene; V was cut back by 3 bases and J by 2 bases. Germline V gene sequence: CDR1 SGDLS, CDR2 YYNGEE. CDR3 length: 16 amino acids. The CDR3 reads CASSATTSGRQETQYF. The CDR3 DNA follows: TGTGCCAGCAGCGCCACGACCAGCGGGAGACAAGAGACCCAGTACTTC.

This clonotype was detected many times. The chain couples TRBV2 to TRBJ2-1; 11 bases are a match to TRBD2. The CDR3 has 14 amino acids. CDR1 and CDR2 from the germline V gene are SNHLY and FYNNEI. The ends lost 8 bases at V and 6 bases at J; junction bases unmatched: 6. The CDR3 protein is CASASGRNFNEQFF. CDR3 nucleotides: TGTGCCAGCGCTAGCGGGAGGAATTTCAATGAGCAGTTCTTC.

This clonotype was counted a few times. V gene TRBV20-1 combines with J gene TRBJ1-2, with unresolved D. The V gene lost 6 bases and the J gene lost 0 bases, with 11 bases spanning the gap. The CDR3 runs to 13 residues. Germline values: CDR1 DFQATT, CDR2 SNEGSKA (reference sequence). The CDR3: CSAAAIPNYGYTF. The CDR3 DNA reads TGCAGTGCGGCAGCGATACCTAACTATGGCTACACCTTC.